This T cell receptor beta chain was identified during a study of Tregs in tolerant kidney transplant recipients. Mixed chimerism was transient after nonmyeloablative marrow transplants from related graft donors. Unstimulated Tregs (CD4+CD25+CD127-) and CD4+CD25- non-Tregs were sorted from PBMCs. Only in-frame clones appear in the TCRdb table, and some are missing; sequencing was by immunoSEQ multiplex PCR. The data contain roughly 64,000 clones, about 87% of them singletons. Per germline, CDR1 MGHRA and CDR2 YSYEKL. CDR3 length: 20 residues. Trimming removed 4 bases at V and 4 bases at J, with 29 bases between.

The TCR sequence derives from a human patient who received a combined kidney and bone marrow transplant. Some T cells may arise from the graft donor. The sequences come from CD4+ T cells from blood (PBMCs), collected 6 months after the transplant. This chain connects TRBV4-1 to TRBJ1-3, with a weak D call TRBD1 (6 bases). In nucleotides, the CDR3 is TGCGCCAGCAGCCCGTCCCACAGGGAACGGTGGACTCTTATGGGAAACACCATATATTTT. It translates to CASSPSHRERWTLMGNTIYF.